The 27 T cell receptor beta chains below all came from one sample that was sequenced in a study of CD8 T cells in Susac syndrome (dated by TCRdb to the late 2010s). To prepare the library, the immunoSEQ multiplex PCR assay was applied. RNA was extracted with the RNeasy kit and roughly 0.45 to 1 ug was reverse transcribed using random hexamers. TCRdb applied fastp at Q25 and MiXCR to the public reads, then kept only in-frame beta chains. Duplicate CDR3 protein sequences are folded into a single record with the most common DNA and genes. This sample holds 200,000 to 250,000 distinct CDR3 sequences; approximately 90% were observed only once. Clones ranked in the top ten supply around 0.15% of the sample. Specimen: CD8+ T cells from PBMCs. These receptors were collected from a human donor with multiple sclerosis.

The chain carries TRBV20-1 and TRBJ2-1; TRBD2 agrees at 9 bases. Losses at the gene ends were 7 bases for V and 7 bases for J; bases not matched to a gene: 17. This CDR3 comprises 16 residues. Germline V gene lookup returns CDR1 DFQATT and CDR2 SNEGSKA (reference sequence). Written as DNA, the CDR3 is TGCAGTGTCACAGCCCCTACAGCGGGAGGCAGGAATGAGCAGTTCTTC. Translated: CSVTAPTAGGRNEQFF.

The rearrangement uses TRBV4-1 and TRBJ2-3; D perhaps matches TRBD2 (7 bases). CDR1 and CDR2 from the germline V gene are MGHRA and YSYEKL. V was clipped by 4 bases and J by 0 bases, with 17 bases between them. CDR3 length: 17 residues. CDR3 sequence reads: CASSPPLGGLSTDTQYF. The CDR3 nucleotides read TGCGCCAGCAGCCCCCCGCTGGGGGGGCTTAGCACAGATACGCAGTATTTT.

This clonotype was seen a single time. The chain couples TRBV20-1 to TRBJ2-1, with a possible D match to TRBD1 (5 bases). From germline, CDR1 is DFQATT and CDR2 SNEGSKA (reference sequence). Trimming took off 0 bases at V and 5 bases at J, with 14 bases between the two ends. This CDR3 contains 15 residues. CDR3 loop: CSARDPGRANNEQFF. The CDR3 DNA follows: TGCAGTGCTAGAGACCCTGGCAGGGCAAACAATGAGCAGTTCTTC.

The V and J genes are TRBV7-6 and TRBJ2-1, with 7 bases identical to TRBD2. The V and J ends lost 0 bases and 0 bases, in that order; junction bases with no gene match: 5. There are 17 residues in the CDR3. Germline V lookup: CDR1 SGHVS, CDR2 FNYEAQ. The CDR3 coding sequence is TGTGCCAGCAGCTTAGCCCGGGGGGAAAGCTCCTACAATGAGCAGTTCTTC. Translating gives CASSLARGESSYNEQFF.

The sample holds a few counts of this clonotype. The V gene is TRBV11-2, the J gene TRBJ2-1; 13 bases are a match to TRBD2. Germline trimming cut 1 base from V and 8 bases from J; bases unmatched to any gene: 8. This CDR3 has 17 amino acids. In germline, CDR1 is SGHAT, CDR2 FQNNGV. The CDR3 DNA reads TGTGCCAGCAGCTTAGCTAATAGCGGACTAGCGGGGGATGAGCAGTTCTTC. Residues: CASSLANSGLAGDEQFF.

The chain recombines TRBV6-6 with TRBJ1-5; TRBD1 agrees at 7 bases. The junction had 5 bases not matched to a gene; V was cut back by 11 bases and J by 4 bases. The germline V gene encodes CDR1 MNHNY and CDR2 SVGAGI (reference sequence). This CDR3 is 12 amino acids long. CDR3 sequence: CAATTGNQPQHF. The CDR3 DNA reads TGTGCCGCCACGACAGGGAATCAGCCCCAGCATTTT.

The rearrangement joins TRBV5-1 to TRBJ2-7, with 8 nucleotides matching TRBD2. The CDR3 runs 15 residues. V dropped 4 bases and J dropped 5; count of bases not matched to a gene: 11. Germline loops: CDR1 SGHRS, CDR2 YFSETQ. CDR3 DNA sequence: TGCGCCAGCAGCCCCGTAGCGGGATCTCGGGACGAGCAGTACTTC. Translated: CASSPVAGSRDEQYF.

This chain links TRBV6-2 or TRBV6-3 with TRBJ2-1; possible D gene TRBD2, 5 bases. V gave up 5 bases and J gave up 10 bases, with 12 bases separating them. CDR3 length: 12 residues. CDR1 is MNHEY and CDR2 is SVGEGT in the germline V gene. CDR3 protein: CASSTGVSEQFF. CDR3 sequence (DNA): TGTGCCAGCAGTACCGGGGTATCGGAGCAGTTCTTC.

The J gene is TRBJ1-1, the V gene TRBV6-2 or TRBV6-3; D is unclear. The V gene's germline CDR1 is MNHEY and CDR2 SVGEGT. Between the trimmed V and J ends, which lost 2 bases and 6 bases, there was a span of 16 bases. This CDR3 has 15 residues. The CDR3 region is CASSYGVGFSSEAFF. The CDR3 DNA is TGTGCCAGCAGTTACGGGGTCGGTTTCAGCTCTGAAGCTTTCTTT.

The J gene is TRBJ2-7, the V gene TRBV2; the D is unclear. The germline CDR1 and CDR2 sequences are SNHLY and FYNNEI. Trimming removed 7 bases at V and 0 bases at J, with 13 bases between. The CDR3 consists of 14 residues. CDR3 in DNA: TGTGCCAGCACCCCCGGTTTGCGCTCCTACGAGCAGTACTTC. This sequence encodes CASTPGLRSYEQYF.

In DNA form, the CDR3 reads TGTGCCAGCAGTTTCGGTAGCGGGAGGAGAGATACGCAGTATTTT. Amino acids: CASSFGSGRRDTQYF. J is TRBJ2-3 and V is TRBV12-3 or TRBV12-4, with TRBD2 matching over 10 bases. There are 15 residues in the CDR3. Trimming took 3 bases from V and 5 from J; bases not matched to a gene: 5.

The chain couples TRBV6-1 to TRBJ2-5; the match to TRBD2 covers 10 bases. Germline V gene data show CDR1 as MNHNS and CDR2 as SASEGT. Losses at the gene ends were 8 bases for V and 5 bases for J; bases not matched to a gene: 11. CDR3 length: 15 amino acids. The DNA for the CDR3 is TGTGCCAGCTCGGCGATGGATAGCGGGGGGGAGACCCAGTACTTC. Amino acid sequence: CASSAMDSGGETQYF.

This chain uses TRBV5-6 with TRBJ2-1, with D possibly being TRBD2 (5 bases). V lost 4 bases, J lost 3 bases, and 23 bases lay in between. There are 18 residues in the CDR3. CDR1 and CDR2 (germline): SGHDT, YYEEEE. CDR3 sequence: CASSGSSSSRVYYNEQFF. The CDR3 DNA reads as TGTGCCAGCAGCGGATCTAGCTCCTCCCGAGTATACTACAATGAGCAGTTCTTC. The full variable domain, rest sourced from reference TRBV5-6 and TRBJ2-1, is DAGVTQSPTHLIKTRGQQVTLRCSPKSGHDTVSWYQQALGQGPQFIFQYYEEEERQRGNFPDRFSGHQFPNYSSELNVNALLLGDSALYLCASSGSSSSRVYYNEQFFGPGTRLTVL.

The chain recombines TRBV10-3 with TRBJ1-2, with a possible D match to TRBD1 (5 bases). The CDR3 totals 14 residues. The germline V gene has CDR1 ENHRY and CDR2 SYGVKD. Trimming left V 3 bases short and J 5 bases short, with 13 bases between. Written as DNA, the CDR3 is TGTGCCATCAGTGAAAATTGGAGGGGATATGGCTACACCTTC. It yields the protein CAISENWRGYGYTF.

This clonotype was counted between two and nine times. The CDR3 reads CASSAGAGVVAYEQYF. The CDR3 DNA follows: TGTGCCAGCAGCGCGGGGGCGGGGGTAGTCGCCTACGAGCAGTACTTC. V is TRBV5-6 and J is TRBJ2-7, with a possible D match to TRBD2 (7 bases). CDR3 length equals 16 residues. Germline V gene lookup returns CDR1 SGHDT and CDR2 YYEEEE. The V end was cut by 4 bases, the J end by 2 bases, with 19 bases between.

The V and J genes are TRBV20-1 and TRBJ2-1; possible D gene TRBD2, 6 bases. The CDR3 is 12 residues long. V lost 3 bases and J 8 bases, leaving 11 bases between the germline ends. The V gene's germline CDR1 is DFQATT and CDR2 SNEGSKA (reference sequence). The CDR3 DNA reads TGCAGTGCTAGCGGGAGTTCCCATGAGCAGTTCTTC. It encodes CSASGSSHEQFF.

The chain links TRBV7-9 to TRBJ1-2; weak D call: TRBD1 (6 bases). The V gene's germline CDR1 is SEHNR and CDR2 FQNEAQ (reference sequence). Trimming cost V 0 bases and J 6 bases, with 8 bases left between them. The CDR3 is 13 residues long. CDR3 residues: CASSLARGNGYTF. The CDR3 bases are TGTGCCAGCAGCTTAGCCAGGGGTAATGGCTACACCTTC.

This chain connects TRBV6-4 to TRBJ1-1; D not certain. The CDR3 sequence is 8 residues long. V dropped 8 bases and J dropped 8 bases, with 3 bases sitting between them. Germline CDR1 and CDR2: MRHNA and SNTAGT. This CDR3 is CASPEAFF. The DNA of the CDR3 is TGTGCCAGCCCCGAAGCTTTCTTT.

The gene calls are TRBV7-9 and TRBJ2-1; D unresolved. V lost 4 bases, J lost 4 bases, and 5 bases lay in between. CDR1 SEHNR and CDR2 FQNEAQ come from the germline V gene (reference sequence). The CDR3 length is 12 residues. The CDR3 nucleotides are TGTGCCAGCAGCTCAGAGTACAATGAGCAGTTCTTC. Amino acids: CASSSEYNEQFF.

This chain joins TRBV3-1 and TRBJ2-3; 8 bases align to TRBD2. This CDR3 comprises 16 residues. CDR1 and CDR2 (germline): LGHDT, YNNKEL (reference sequence). V lost 0 bases and J lost 3; bases outside the gene matches: 5. The CDR3 sequence is CASSQELAELTDTQYF. The CDR3 DNA follows: TGTGCCAGCAGCCAAGAACTAGCGGAACTAACAGATACGCAGTATTTT.

Here the CDR3 DNA reads TGTGCCAGCATGCCTAGTCGTGGGGTACAAGAGACCCAGTACTTC. Protein sequence: CASMPSRGVQETQYF. The rearrangement uses TRBV5-6 and TRBJ2-5; D remains ambiguous. The CDR3 contains 15 residues. CDR1 and CDR2 (germline): SGHDT, YYEEEE. The germline V and J ends were trimmed by 6 bases and 2 bases, with 17 bases remaining between them. Full variable domain (remainder filled in from reference TRBV5-6 and TRBJ2-5): DAGVTQSPTHLIKTRGQQVTLRCSPKSGHDTVSWYQQALGQGPQFIFQYYEEEERQRGNFPDRFSGHQFPNYSSELNVNALLLGDSALYLCASMPSRGVQETQYFGPGTRLLVL.

With regard to this clonotype: The conserved closing phenylalanine or tryptophan is absent in this CDR3, likely reflecting a read error. The rearrangement links TRBV7-9 to TRBJ1-1; D remains unclear. This CDR3 is built from 12 residues. Germline CDR1 is SEHNR and CDR2 is FQNEAQ (reference sequence). The V and J ends lost 4 bases and 1 base respectively, with 4 bases between them. CDR3 in amino acids: CASSWGNTEAFL. CDR3 sequence (DNA): TGTGCCAGCAGCTGGGGGAACACTGAAGCTTTCCTT.

This rearrangement joins TRBV25-1 to TRBJ2-7; 10 bases are a match to TRBD2. Germline CDR1 is MGHDK and CDR2 is SYGVNS. Losses at the gene ends were 3 bases for V and 1 base for J; bases not matched to a gene: 9. CDR3 length equals 17 residues. CDR3 in DNA: TGTGCCAGCAGTGAGGGCCTAGCGGGAGTCCTTTCCTACGAGCAGTACTTC. This encodes CASSEGLAGVLSYEQYF.

The chain uses TRBV13 and TRBJ2-7, with 7 bases aligning to TRBD1. Germline assignment: CDR1 PRHDT and CDR2 FYEKMQ (reference sequence). V shed 2 bases, J shed 2 bases, and the junction held 3 bases outside the gene matches. This CDR3 comprises 14 residues. The CDR3 DNA is TGTGCCAGCAGCTTAAATGGACAGGCCTACGAGCAGTACTTC. Translation gives CASSLNGQAYEQYF.

This chain joins TRBV4-2 and TRBJ2-7, with D tentatively TRBD2 (5 bases). The germline V gene encodes CDR1 LGHNA and CDR2 YNFKEQ. The CDR3 has 15 residues. The V gene lost 4 bases and the J gene lost 5 bases, with 18 bases spanning the gap. This CDR3 reads CASSPELRVLDEQYF. The CDR3 coding sequence is TGTGCCAGCAGCCCTGAGTTGAGGGTATTGGACGAGCAGTACTTC.

The genes are TRBV5-1 and TRBJ2-1; 8 nucleotides agree with TRBD2. Germline lookup yields CDR1 SGHRS and CDR2 YFSETQ. The CDR3 sequence is 15 residues long. V gave up 4 bases and J gave up 0 bases; unmatched junction bases: 3. The CDR3 reads CASSSGSSSYNEQFF. The CDR3, as DNA: TGCGCCAGCAGCAGCGGGAGCAGCTCCTACAATGAGCAGTTCTTC.

The chain couples TRBV30 to TRBJ1-4; a possible D gene is TRBD1 (6 bases). Trimming shortened V by 2 bases and J by 8 bases, and 18 bases separated the two germline ends. Germline CDR1 and CDR2: GTSNPN and SVGIG (reference sequence). This CDR3 has 15 residues. In nucleotides, the CDR3 is TGTGCCTGGAGTCCAACCAGGGGCCGCGGAGAAAAACTGTTTTTT. Amino acid sequence: CAWSPTRGRGEKLFF.